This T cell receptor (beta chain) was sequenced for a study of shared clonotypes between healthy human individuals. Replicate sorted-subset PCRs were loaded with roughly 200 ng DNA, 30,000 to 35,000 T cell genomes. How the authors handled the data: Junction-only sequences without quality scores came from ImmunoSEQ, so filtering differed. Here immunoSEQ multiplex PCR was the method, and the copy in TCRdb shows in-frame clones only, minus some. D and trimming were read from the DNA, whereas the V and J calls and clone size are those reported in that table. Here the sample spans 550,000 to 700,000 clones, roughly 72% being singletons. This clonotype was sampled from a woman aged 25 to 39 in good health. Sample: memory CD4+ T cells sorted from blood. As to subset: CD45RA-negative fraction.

CDR3 sequence reads: CASSRMASVSYNEQFF. The DNA of the CDR3 is TGCGCCAGCAGCCGTATGGCATCGGTGTCCTACAATGAGCAGTTCTTC. The chain links TRBV5-1 to TRBJ2-1; no reliable D call. Trimming left V 4 bases short and J 1 base short, with 15 bases between. The germline V gene encodes CDR1 SGHRS and CDR2 YFSETQ. This CDR3 contains 16 residues.